Below are 28 T cell receptor delta chains sequenced from a single sample in a study of gamma-delta chains in newborns, infants, children. TCRdb re-called clones from the reads using CATT. This repertoire shows about 7,500 delta-chain clones, approximately 2.1% found once; its top ten account for approximately 9.9%. Sample: blood. Receptors originate from a child who was a newborn, infant or young child, either healthy, febrile or measles-vaccinated (not recorded which).

This clone was counted a few times. This may arise from a read error, as a much more abundant clone is one base away. This sequence joins TRDV1 and TRDJ2; 12 bases align to TRDD3. From germline, CDR1 is TSWWSYY and CDR2 QGS. With 2 bases clipped from V and 4 bases from J, the junction kept 17 bases outside the gene matches. The CDR3 loop spans 21 amino acids. As DNA, the CDR3 is TGTGCTCTTGGGGAAAAAGTCCCTCCCTCTGGACTGGGGGATACGACAGCACAACTCTTCTTT. Encoded protein: CALGEKVPPSGLGDTTAQLFF.

In regard to this clone: This is likely an artifact of a read error, given a far larger clone one base away. The sample has other DNA sequences that encode this CDR3 too. The chain couples TRDV2 to TRDJ2; 11 bases are shared with TRDD3. Looked up from germline, CDR1 is GEAIGNYY and CDR2 is EKD. V lost 7 bases, J lost 0 bases, and 6 bases stayed unmatched. This CDR3 has 16 residues. The CDR3 DNA is TGTGCCTGCGACGTACTGGGGGATACTTTGACAGCACAACTCTTCTTT. The encoded protein is CACDVLGDTLTAQLFF.

This clone turned up a few times. Given a much more abundant clone one base away, this may be a read error. This same CDR3 is encoded by further DNA sequences in the sample. The chain has TRDV2 and TRDJ3; 7 bases line up with TRDD3. The CDR3 length is 20 residues. The trim removed 0 bases at V and 3 bases at J, leaving 13 bases unmatched. Germline CDR1 is GEAIGNYY and CDR2 is EKD. DNA for the CDR3: TGTGCCTGTGACACCGGGACTGGAGGATACGGGCGCTGGGACACCCGACAGATGTTTTTC. Encoded protein: CACDTGTGGYGRWDTRQMFF.

Regarding this clone: The protein that TCRdb holds for this DNA derives from a much larger clone and differs from the translated DNA at residue 5, which likely indicates a read error; the protein shown here is translated from the DNA. The V gene is TRDV2, the J gene TRDJ3; D may be TRDD3 (6 bases). Germline V gene data show CDR1 as GEAIGNYY and CDR2 as EKD. The CDR3 loop spans 19 amino acids. V was pared by 2 bases and J by 0 bases, with 16 bases between. The CDR3 loop reads CACDMAYWASSWDTRQMFF. The CDR3 DNA sequence: TGTGCCTGTGACATGGCGTACTGGGCCAGCTCCTGGGACACCCGACAGATGTTTTTC.

This clone was seen more than once but under ten times. TCRdb shows a much larger clone's protein in place of this DNA's translation, and the two differ at residue 5, likely through a read error; the protein shown is translated from the DNA. The sample has other DNA sequences that encode this CDR3 too. The V gene is TRDV2, the J gene TRDJ3, with 8 positions matching TRDD3. V was clipped by 3 bases and J by 0 bases; unmatched bases: 6. The CDR3 is 18 residues long. Looked up from germline, CDR1 is GEAIGNYY and CDR2 is EKD. CDR3 DNA sequence: TGTGCCTGTGACGTTACTGGGGGTAGCTCCTGGGACACCCGACAGATGTTTTTC. This encodes CACDVTGGSSWDTRQMFF.

This clone was seen many times. This likely reflects a read error, since a far larger clone is one base away. The V call is TRDV2, the J call TRDJ3, with 12 bases lining up with TRDD3. This CDR3 contains 18 residues. Trimming at V came to 0 bases and at J to 5 bases, leaving 4 bases not matched to a gene. Per the germline V gene, CDR1 is GEAIGNYY and CDR2 is EKD. DNA of the CDR3: TGTGCCTGTGACACCGTACTGGGGGATACCCGGGACACCCGACAGATGTTTTTC. Translation: CACDTVLGDTRDTRQMFF.

Note on this clone: The protein here is the DNA translation, as the TCRdb protein differs from it at residue 7. V and J are TRDV2 and TRDJ2; 8 bases fit TRDD3. This CDR3 contains 17 residues. The germline gives CDR1 GEAIGNYY, CDR2 EKD. The trim removed 3 bases at V and 6 bases at J, leaving 14 bases unmatched. DNA of the CDR3: TGTGCCTGTGACCCTATGGCCAGGGATACGGAGGCAGCACAACTCTTCTTT. This translates into CACDPMARDTEAAQLFF.

This clone was seen more than once but under ten times. TCRdb lists the protein of a much larger clone for this DNA, which differs at residue 3, so this is likely a read error; the protein given here is translated from the DNA itself. The rearrangement links TRDV2 to TRDJ3, with 12 nucleotides matching TRDD3. Germline-derived CDR1 and CDR2 are GEAIGNYY and EKD. The CDR3 totals 19 residues. The CDR3, as DNA: TGTGCCCGTGACACCCTACTGGGGGATACCTCCTGGGACACCCGACAGATGTTTTTC. Protein product: CARDTLLGDTSWDTRQMFF.

Comment on this clone: A read error likely explains why the TCRdb protein, taken from a much larger clone, differs from this DNA's translation at residues 3 and 13; the protein shown is translated from the DNA. The chain uses TRDV2 and TRDJ3; 13 positions agree with TRDD3. This CDR3 has 20 amino acids. CDR1 GEAIGNYY and CDR2 EKD come from the germline V gene. The CDR3 spells CARDTVLGDTSSRDTRQMFF. CDR3 DNA: TGTGCCCGTGACACCGTACTGGGGGATACGAGCTCCCGGGACACCCGACAGATGTTTTTC.

This clone showed up just a few times. TCRdb has a much larger clone's protein, which differs at residue 10 from the translation of this DNA, likely because of a read error; what is shown is the protein translated from the DNA. The V gene is TRDV1, the J gene TRDJ1; possibly TRDD3 for D (5 bases). CDR3 length equals 16 residues. Trimming stripped 1 base from V and 3 bases from J, with 15 bases between. Germline V gives CDR1 TSWWSYY, CDR2 QGS. CDR3: CALGEPKPGGADKLIF. The DNA for the CDR3 is TGTGCTCTTGGGGAACCTAAACCGGGGGGTGCCGATAAACTCATCTTT.

Notes on this clone: A read error may account for a junction end that differs from germline. The chain carries TRDV2 and TRDJ3, with 10 bases aligning to TRDD3. The CDR3 has 17 amino acids. Germline assignment: CDR1 GEAIGNYY and CDR2 EKD. The DNA of the CDR3 is TGTGCCTGTGCCCCGACTGGGGGATCCTGGGACACCCGGCAGATGTTTTTC. Protein product: CACAPTGGSWDTRQMFF.

This clone is medium-sized. Other DNA sequences in this sample translate to the same CDR3. The chain links TRDV2 to TRDJ3; 7 nucleotides match TRDD3. The CDR3 is 18 residues long. Germline CDR1 is GEAIGNYY and CDR2 is EKD. V gave up 2 bases and J gave up 2 bases; unmatched junction bases: 8. CDR3 nucleotides: TGTGCCTGTGACATCGTACTGGGGATGCCCTGGGACACCCGACAGATGTTTTTC. Encoded protein: CACDIVLGMPWDTRQMFF.

This clone has more than one count but fewer than ten. TCRdb shows a much larger clone's protein in place of this DNA's translation, and the two differ at residue 9, likely through a read error; the protein shown is translated from the DNA. This rearrangement joins TRDV2 to TRDJ3; the match to TRDD3 covers 7 bases. This CDR3 is 19 amino acids long. V dropped 0 bases and J dropped 2; count of bases not matched to a gene: 9. Per germline, CDR1 GEAIGNYY and CDR2 EKD. CDR3 nucleotides: TGTGCCTGTGACACCTCGTGGGGGACACAAACCTGGGACACCCGACAGATGTTTTTC. Amino acids: CACDTSWGTQTWDTRQMFF.

As concerns this clone: A much larger clone is a single base away; this may be a read error. This specimen includes other DNA sequences encoding the same CDR3. The J gene is TRDJ3, the V gene TRDV2; 9 bases map to TRDD3. Looked up from germline, CDR1 is GEAIGNYY and CDR2 is EKD. The junction had 9 bases not matched to a gene; V was cut back by 1 base and J by 0 bases. This CDR3 has 20 residues. The CDR3 is CACDTVTGGTSSWDTRQMFF. CDR3 coding DNA: TGTGCCTGTGACACTGTCACTGGGGGAACCAGCTCCTGGGACACCCGACAGATGTTTTTC.

As for this clone: TCRdb pairs this DNA with a much larger clone's protein that differs at residue 5, likely a read error; the protein shown was translated from the DNA. V is TRDV2 and J is TRDJ1; perhaps TRDD3 as D (6 bases). The CDR3 contains 14 residues. CDR1 GEAIGNYY and CDR2 EKD come from the germline V gene. V lost 3 bases to trimming and J lost 3 bases, with 13 bases between them. The CDR3 protein is CACDSLIRADKLIF. For the CDR3, the DNA is TGTGCCTGTGACTCCTTGATACGCGCCGATAAACTCATCTTT.

The table lists this clone with a few counts. TCRdb lists the protein of a much larger clone for this DNA, which differs at residue 3, so this is likely a read error; the protein given here is translated from the DNA itself. The rearrangement joins TRDV2 to TRDJ3; 8 nucleotides match TRDD3. Germline V gives CDR1 GEAIGNYY, CDR2 EKD. The CDR3 totals 16 residues. CDR3 in DNA: TGTGCCCGTGACGGACTGGGGGTCAGGGACACCCGACAGATGTTTTTC. Its translation: CARDGLGVRDTRQMFF.

For this clone: The TCRdb record carries a much larger clone's protein, which differs from this DNA's translation at residue 3; a read error is the likely cause, and the protein listed here is the DNA translation. This chain uses TRDV2 with TRDJ1; D is perhaps TRDD2 or TRDD3 (7 bases each). The germline V gene has CDR1 GEAIGNYY and CDR2 EKD. The CDR3 is 16 residues long. CDR3 DNA sequence: TGTGCCGGTGACACAATTCCTACGGGGGATACCGATAAACTCATCTTT. It translates to CAGDTIPTGDTDKLIF.

Comment on this clone: A much larger clone lies a single base off, so this may be a read error. Distinct nucleotide sequences in the sample also encode this CDR3. This rearrangement joins TRDV1 to TRDJ1; D not resolved. The CDR3 contains 15 residues. CDR1 TSWWSYY and CDR2 QGS come from the germline V gene. V shed 3 bases and J shed 8 bases, with 19 bases lying between them. The CDR3 spells CALGDPLSHVGKLIF. For the CDR3, the DNA is TGTGCTCTTGGGGATCCCCTCTCCCATGTTGGCAAACTCATCTTT.

Worth noting for this clone: It may be a read error: a sequence one base away is much more abundant. Different DNA sequences within this sample yield the same CDR3. V usage is TRDV2 and J usage is TRDJ3; 11 positions agree with TRDD3. Losses at the gene ends were 1 base for V and 4 bases for J; bases not matched to a gene: 5. The CDR3 totals 18 residues. Germline values: CDR1 GEAIGNYY, CDR2 EKD. The CDR3 bases are TGTGCCTGTGACACACTGGGGGATAGCTCTTGGGACACCCGACAGATGTTTTTC. Translating it yields CACDTLGDSSWDTRQMFF.

This clone was observed a handful of times. A far larger clone is just one base off, so this is likely a read error. This specimen includes other DNA sequences encoding the same CDR3. The rearrangement joins TRDV2 to TRDJ3; 10 bases align to TRDD3. Germline CDR1 is GEAIGNYY and CDR2 is EKD. The length of the CDR3 is 20 residues. Written as DNA, the CDR3 is TGTGCCTGTGACACGATCCGGGGGATACGCCCCGCCTGGGACACCCGACAGATGTTCTTC. This translates into CACDTIRGIRPAWDTRQMFF.

This clone is deemed medium-sized. The CDR3 sequence: CACDTGGYLGSWDTRQMFF. Here the CDR3 DNA reads TGTGCCTGTGACACTGGGGGATACTTGGGCTCCTGGGACACCCGACAGATGTTTTTC. This sequence joins TRDV2 and TRDJ3, with 10 bases lining up with TRDD3. V gave up 1 base and J gave up 0 bases; unmatched junction bases: 5. The CDR3 consists of 19 residues. Germline V gene lookup returns CDR1 GEAIGNYY and CDR2 EKD.

As to this clone: The amino acid sequence in TCRdb belongs to a much larger clone and departs from this DNA's translation at residue 7, likely a sequencing read error; the sequence shown is translated from the DNA. The rearrangement joins TRDV2 to TRDJ1; D is unclear. Trimming took off 0 bases at V and 1 base at J, with 14 bases between the two ends. The V gene's germline CDR1 is GEAIGNYY and CDR2 EKD. The CDR3 contains 16 residues. Here the CDR3 reads CACDTVEDWVTDKLIF. The CDR3 DNA reads TGTGCCTGTGACACCGTGGAGGATTGGGTCACCGATAAACTCATCTTT.

V and J are TRDV2 and TRDJ1; a possible D gene is TRDD3 (5 bases). Looked up from germline, CDR1 is GEAIGNYY and CDR2 is EKD. V lost 0 bases and J 2 bases, leaving 15 bases between the germline ends. The length of the CDR3 is 16 residues. The CDR3 nucleotides read TGTGCCTGTGACACCGTCTGGGCCAGAGTGACCGATAAACTCATCTTT. Translation: CACDTVWARVTDKLIF.

In this sample, this clone turned up a few times. A much more abundant neighbour one base away suggests this may be a read error. V gene TRDV2 combines with J gene TRDJ3, with 7 bases lining up with TRDD3. After removal of 0 bases from V and 0 bases from J, the junction contained 19 bases not matched to a gene. Per the germline V gene, CDR1 is GEAIGNYY and CDR2 is EKD. CDR3 length equals 23 residues. CDR3 nucleotide sequence: TGTGCCTGTGACACCGTGGGAGTTGGACCGGGGGATTCGAGCTCCTGGGACACCCGACAGATGTTTTTC. Encoded protein: CACDTVGVGPGDSSSWDTRQMFF.

Comments on this clone: A much larger clone differs from this one at a single base, so this may be a read error. The identical CDR3 is also encoded by other nucleotide sequences in the sample. This chain uses TRDV2 with TRDJ3, with TRDD3 matching over 7 bases. CDR3 length: 20 residues. Germline CDR1 reads GEAIGNYY; CDR2 reads EKD. This CDR3 reads CACDSTGDPRNSWDTRQMFF. The CDR3 coding sequence is TGTGCCTGCGACAGTACTGGGGATCCCCGAAACTCCTGGGACACCCGACAGATGTTTTTC.

This clone came up a few times. One end of the junction does not line up with germline, which may come from a read error. This chain joins TRAV29/DV5 and TRDJ3; D perhaps matches TRDD2 (6 bases). This CDR3 has 18 amino acids. CDR1 is NSMFDY and CDR2 is ISSIKDK in the germline V gene. This CDR3 reads CAASVLRNLGWDTRQLFF. CDR3 nucleotides: TGTGCCGCAAGCGTCCTACGTAACCTCGGCTGGGACACCCGACAGCTGTTTTTC.

Only a few counts were recorded for this clone. The protein in TCRdb stems from a much larger clone and differs at residue 7 from this DNA's translation, likely a read error; here the protein is translated from the DNA. The V gene is TRDV2, the J gene TRDJ2, with a weak D call TRDD3 (6 bases). Per the germline V gene, CDR1 is GEAIGNYY and CDR2 is EKD. CDR3 size: 18 residues. Trimming shortened V by 3 bases and J by 0 bases, and 19 bases separated the two germline ends. The CDR3 loop is CACDPVEGEDALTAQLFF. CDR3 nucleotide sequence: TGTGCCTGTGACCCCGTGGAGGGGGAAGACGCTTTGACAGCACAACTCTTCTTT.

In its sample, this clone is medium-sized (0.01 to 0.1%). Other DNA sequences in the same sample also yield this CDR3. The chain is built from TRDV2 and TRDJ3; 11 bases match TRDD3. CDR1 and CDR2 from the germline V gene are GEAIGNYY and EKD. V dropped 0 bases and J dropped 0; count of bases not matched to a gene: 3. The CDR3 loop spans 19 amino acids. The CDR3 sequence: CACDTVGDTSSWDTRQMFF. CDR3 nucleotide sequence: TGTGCCTGTGACACCGTGGGGGATACGAGCTCCTGGGACACCCGACAGATGTTTTTC.